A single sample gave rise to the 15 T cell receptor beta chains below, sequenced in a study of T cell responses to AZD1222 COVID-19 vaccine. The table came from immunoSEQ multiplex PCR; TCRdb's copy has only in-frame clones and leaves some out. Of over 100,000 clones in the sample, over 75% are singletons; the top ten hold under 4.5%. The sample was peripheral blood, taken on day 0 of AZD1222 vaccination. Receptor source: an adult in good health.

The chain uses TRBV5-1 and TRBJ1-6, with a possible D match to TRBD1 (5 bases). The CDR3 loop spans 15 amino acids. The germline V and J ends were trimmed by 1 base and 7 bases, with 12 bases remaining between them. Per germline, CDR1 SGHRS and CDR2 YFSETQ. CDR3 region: CASSLIRGPNSPLHF. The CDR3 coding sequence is TGCGCCAGCAGCTTGATAAGGGGCCCCAATTCACCCCTCCACTTT.

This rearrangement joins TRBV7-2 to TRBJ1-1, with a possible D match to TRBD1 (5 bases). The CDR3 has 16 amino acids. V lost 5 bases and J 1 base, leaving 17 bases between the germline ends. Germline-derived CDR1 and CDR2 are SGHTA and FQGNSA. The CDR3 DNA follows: TGTGCCAGCAGCCCGGGGGGGGTGGCGACGAACACTGAAGCTTTCTTT. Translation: CASSPGGVATNTEAFF.

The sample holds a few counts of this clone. In DNA, the CDR3 is TGTGCCAGCAGCTTGGGGACGAATCCTAATGAAAAACTGTTTTTT. Translating gives CASSLGTNPNEKLFF. The V and J genes are TRBV5-8 and TRBJ1-4; D uncertain. Deletions cut 0 bases from V and 3 bases from J, with 9 bases between. Germline V gives CDR1 SGHTS, CDR2 YDEGEE. The CDR3 spans 15 residues.

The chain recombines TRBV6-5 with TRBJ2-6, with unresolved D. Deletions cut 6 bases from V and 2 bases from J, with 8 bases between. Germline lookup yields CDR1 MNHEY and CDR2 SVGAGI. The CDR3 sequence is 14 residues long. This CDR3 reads CASRVAAGANVLTF. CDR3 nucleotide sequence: TGTGCCAGCAGAGTGGCGGCTGGGGCCAACGTCCTGACTTTC.

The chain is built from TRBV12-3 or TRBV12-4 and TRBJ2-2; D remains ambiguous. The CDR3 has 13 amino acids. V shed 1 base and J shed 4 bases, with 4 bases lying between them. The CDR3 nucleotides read TGTGCCAGCAGTTTAGGGGCCACCGGGGAGCTGTTTTTT. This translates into CASSLGATGELFF.

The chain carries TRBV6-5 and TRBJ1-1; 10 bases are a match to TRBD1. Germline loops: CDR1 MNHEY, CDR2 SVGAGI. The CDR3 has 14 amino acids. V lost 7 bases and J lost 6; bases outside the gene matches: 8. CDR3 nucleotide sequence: TGTGCCAGCAAAAGACAGGGGGCGCATTCTGAAGCTTTCTTT. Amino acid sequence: CASKRQGAHSEAFF.

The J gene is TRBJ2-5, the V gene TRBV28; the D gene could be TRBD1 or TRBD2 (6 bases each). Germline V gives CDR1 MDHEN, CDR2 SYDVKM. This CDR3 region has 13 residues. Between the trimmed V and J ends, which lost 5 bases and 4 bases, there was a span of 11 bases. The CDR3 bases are TGTGCCAGCAGTCAAGGGGGGCGAGAGACCCAGTACTTC. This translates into CASSQGGRETQYF.

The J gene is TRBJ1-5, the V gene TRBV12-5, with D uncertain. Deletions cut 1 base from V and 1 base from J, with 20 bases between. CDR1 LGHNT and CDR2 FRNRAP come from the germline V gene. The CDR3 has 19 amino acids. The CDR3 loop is CASGLEWMTTKHSNQPQHF. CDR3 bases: TGTGCTAGTGGTTTGGAGTGGATGACAACCAAACACAGCAATCAGCCCCAGCATTTT.

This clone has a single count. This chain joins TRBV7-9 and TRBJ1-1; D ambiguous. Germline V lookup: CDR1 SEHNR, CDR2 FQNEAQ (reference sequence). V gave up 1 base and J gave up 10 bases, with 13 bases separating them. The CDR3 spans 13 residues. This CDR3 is CASSLGTTGVAFF. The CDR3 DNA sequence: TGTGCCAGCAGCTTAGGCACAACCGGGGTAGCTTTCTTT. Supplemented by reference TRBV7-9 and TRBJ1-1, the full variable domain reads DTGVSQNPRHKITKRGQNVTFRCDPISEHNRLYWYRQTLGQGPEFLTYFQNEAQLEKSRLLSDRFSAERPKGSFSTLEIQRTEQGDSAMYLCASSLGTTGVAFFGQGTRLTVV.

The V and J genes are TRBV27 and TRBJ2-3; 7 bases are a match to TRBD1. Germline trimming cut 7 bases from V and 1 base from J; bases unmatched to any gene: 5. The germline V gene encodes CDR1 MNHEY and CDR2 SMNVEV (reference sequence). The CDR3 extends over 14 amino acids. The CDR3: CASNIGQGTDTQYF. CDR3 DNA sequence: TGTGCCAGCAATATTGGACAGGGCACAGATACGCAGTATTTT.

In nucleotides, the CDR3 is TGCAGCGTTGGGACAGTAGTACAAGAGACCCAGTACTTC. This sequence encodes CSVGTVVQETQYF. This chain links TRBV29-1 with TRBJ2-5, with a weak D call TRBD1 (6 bases). The CDR3 covers 13 residues. The germline gives CDR1 SQVTM, CDR2 ANQGSEA. Trimming removed 4 bases at V and 2 bases at J, with 11 bases between.

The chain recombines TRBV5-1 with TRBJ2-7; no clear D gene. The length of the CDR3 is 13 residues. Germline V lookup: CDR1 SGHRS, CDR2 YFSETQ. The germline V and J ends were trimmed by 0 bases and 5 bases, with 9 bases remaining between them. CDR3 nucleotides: TGCGCCAGCAGCTTGGCATATCGAGACGAGCAGTACTTC. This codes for CASSLAYRDEQYF.

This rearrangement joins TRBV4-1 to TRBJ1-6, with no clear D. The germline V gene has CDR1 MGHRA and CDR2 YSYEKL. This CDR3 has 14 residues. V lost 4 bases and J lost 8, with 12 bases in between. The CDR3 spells CASSPRVVDSPLHF. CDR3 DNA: TGCGCCAGCAGCCCGAGGGTAGTGGATTCACCCCTCCACTTT.

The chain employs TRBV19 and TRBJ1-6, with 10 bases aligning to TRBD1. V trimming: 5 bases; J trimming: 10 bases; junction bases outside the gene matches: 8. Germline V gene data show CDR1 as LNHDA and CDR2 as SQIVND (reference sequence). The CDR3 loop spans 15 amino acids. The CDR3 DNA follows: TGTGCCAGTAGTGGGGAGGACAGGGGGAGATCACCCCTCCACTTT. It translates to CASSGEDRGRSPLHF.

Written as DNA, the CDR3 is TGTGCCAGCAGCCAAGAAGCAGGGGGCTGGAACACTGAAGCTTTCTTT. Protein product: CASSQEAGGWNTEAFF. The chain joins TRBV3-1 (or the pseudogene TRBV3-2) to TRBJ1-1; TRBD1 matches 8 bases. V was pared by 0 bases and J by 1 base, with 4 bases of the junction left unmatched. There are 16 residues in the CDR3. Germline V gives CDR1 LGHDT, CDR2 YNNKEL (reference sequence).